This T cell receptor (beta chain) comes out of a study of radiotherapy plus CTLA-4 blockade in lung cancer. Study-wide results and caveats: Tumor-derived TCR clones expanded in blood after radiotherapy plus ipilimumab.

Generated by immunoSEQ multiplex PCR, the TCRdb table keeps only in-frame clones and is missing some. The table has roughly 110,000 clones, about 85% seen once. In regard to this clone: What it binds is unknown.

Germline V CDR1 and CDR2: MNHEY, SVGAGI. The CDR3 consists of 15 residues. The V gene lost 6 bases and the J gene lost 1 base, with 13 bases spanning the gap. The source is a human donor with non-small cell lung cancer that progressed on radiotherapy plus ipilimumab. Some clones in this sample may be carry-over from other donors' samples. The chain carries TRBV6-5 and TRBJ2-4, with D uncertain. The sample in question was peripheral blood, obtained from a patient treated with radiotherapy plus ipilimumab. CDR3 loop: CASSPNGVAKNIQYF. CDR3 DNA: TGTGCCAGCAGCCCGAATGGGGTTGCCAAAAACATTCAGTACTTC.